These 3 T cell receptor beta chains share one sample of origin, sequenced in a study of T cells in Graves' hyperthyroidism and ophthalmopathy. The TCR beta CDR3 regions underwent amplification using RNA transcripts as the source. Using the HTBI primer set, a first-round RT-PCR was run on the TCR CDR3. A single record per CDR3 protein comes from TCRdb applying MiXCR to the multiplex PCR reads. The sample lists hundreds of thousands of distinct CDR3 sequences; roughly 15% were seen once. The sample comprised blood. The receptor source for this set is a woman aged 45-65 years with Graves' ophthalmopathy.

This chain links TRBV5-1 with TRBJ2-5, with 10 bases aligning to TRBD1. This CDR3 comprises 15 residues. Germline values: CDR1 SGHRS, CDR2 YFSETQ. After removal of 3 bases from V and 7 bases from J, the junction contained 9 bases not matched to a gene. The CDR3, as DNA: TGCGCCAGCAGCTCACAAGACAGGGGGCTAGCGACCCAGTACTTC. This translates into CASSSQDRGLATQYF.

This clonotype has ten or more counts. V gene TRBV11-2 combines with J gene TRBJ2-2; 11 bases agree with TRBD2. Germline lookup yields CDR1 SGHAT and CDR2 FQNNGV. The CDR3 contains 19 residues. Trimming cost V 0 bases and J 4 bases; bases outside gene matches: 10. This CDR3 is CASSLDSLGLAVGTGELFF. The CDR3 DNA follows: TGTGCCAGCAGCTTAGATAGTTTGGGACTAGCGGTAGGCACCGGGGAGCTGTTTTTT.

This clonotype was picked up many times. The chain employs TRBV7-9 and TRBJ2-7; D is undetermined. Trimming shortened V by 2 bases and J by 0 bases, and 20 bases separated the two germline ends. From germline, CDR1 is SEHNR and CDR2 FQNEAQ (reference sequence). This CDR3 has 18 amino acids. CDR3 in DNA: TGTGCCAGCAGCTTACCGCCCTCCGTGGGGTGGGGCTCCTACGAGCAGTACTTC. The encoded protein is CASSLPPSVGWGSYEQYF.